These T cell receptor beta chains were read from a single sample in a study of shared clonotypes between healthy human individuals. Repertoires were generated with immunoSEQ multiplex PCR, while TCRdb's copy carries only in-frame clones and drops some. The sample shows some 1,100,000 clones, about four fifths of them seen only once. Material: memory CD4+ T cells from PBMCs. These receptors all stem from a man younger than 35 in good health. Some clones in this sample may be carry-over from other donors' samples. The conserved cysteine and the conserved F or W are not part of the CDR3 here. Each record gives: CDR3 length, V gene, CDR3 protein.

>13|TRBV25-1
ASSDTGAPRNEQY
>14|TRBV5-1
ASSSETGGYYNEQF
>11|TRBV5-6
ASSPDRGYGYT
>12|TRBV28
ASIPHGVNTEAF
>11|TRBV29-1
SVQTIGTGELF
>11|TRBV7-6
ASSLAGANEQF
>15|TRBV27
ASSLVGLGSGANVLT
>14|TRBV5-1
ASSLASGMNTGELF
>12|TRBV6-4
ASSQDKAYNEQF
>11|TRBV5-6
ASSFFSNEKLF
>12|TRBV27
ASSGDRTGETQY
>16|TRBV4-2
ASSQRWRGSGRADTQY
>14|TRBV9
ASSVGGSGDPYEQY
>11|TRBV29-1
SVATIPYTEAF
>12|TRBV28
ASSFLVPRETQY
>14|TRBV10-3
AISEGTGGITGELF
>16|TRBV7-9
ASSLSGGPSRQNYEQY
>14|TRBV11-2
ASSSPAGGPMNEQF
>11|TRBV6-5
ASSGGSNEKLF
>10|TRBV5-4
ASSASSYGYT
>13|TRBV5-1
ASSLGIGVGNEQF
>13|TRBV7-2
ASSSRTGGSETQY
>12|TRBV28
ATGRGGSNQPQH
>14|TRBV6-1
ASSEKPSGGRDEQF
>11|TRBV28
ASSRTSGRWQF
>13|TRBV5-1
ASSLGGVQDYEQY
>15|TRBV15
ATSRGGSSRRNTEAF
>13|TRBV7-3
ASSIQSSGANVLT
>14|TRBV7-2
ASSSFGQGIGNTIY
>14|TRBV6-5
ASSYRGDWSFYEQY
>12|TRBV5-5
ASSANPGFRPQH
>11|TRBV28
ASSSRQGGGYT
>12|TRBV27
ASSLTSGRHEQY
>13|TRBV5-1
ASSSGGGADTEAF
>16|TRBV11-2
ASSRGGLAGGLQETQY
>13|TRBV5-1
ASSFGSGQRAEAF
>10|TRBV15
ATSWRDNEQF
>12|TRBV6-6
ASSYSQGTYEQY
>11|TRBV5-1
ASSLILAGEQY
>13|TRBV7-2
ASSLTSASYNEQF